This T cell receptor (beta chain) came from a study of OX40 agonist ivuxolimab in advanced cancers. Study outcomes and limitations: Still undetermined is the antigen specificity of the expanded peripheral T cells.

Germline V CDR1 and CDR2: SGHAT, FQNNGV. V shed 5 bases, J shed 5 bases, and the junction held 7 bases outside the gene matches. The CDR3 runs 14 residues. The protocol was immunoSEQ multiplex PCR, while the TCRdb copy is restricted to in-frame clones and leaves out a portion. Seen here are tens of thousands of clones, about four fifths observed once, and the top ten hold around 0.52%. This clone was counted a few times. Its antigen remains unknown. This specimen consisted of CD4+ or CD8+ T cells sorted from blood, obtained in a trial of the OX40 agonist ivuxolimab. The source of this sequence is an adult with an advanced solid tumor such as melanoma, head and neck, liver or kidney cancer. The chain has TRBV11-2 and TRBJ2-5; 8 nucleotides line up with TRBD2. CDR3 amino acids: CASSVGTRGETQYF. The DNA for the CDR3 is TGTGCCAGCAGCGTAGGGACTAGGGGTGAGACCCAGTACTTC.